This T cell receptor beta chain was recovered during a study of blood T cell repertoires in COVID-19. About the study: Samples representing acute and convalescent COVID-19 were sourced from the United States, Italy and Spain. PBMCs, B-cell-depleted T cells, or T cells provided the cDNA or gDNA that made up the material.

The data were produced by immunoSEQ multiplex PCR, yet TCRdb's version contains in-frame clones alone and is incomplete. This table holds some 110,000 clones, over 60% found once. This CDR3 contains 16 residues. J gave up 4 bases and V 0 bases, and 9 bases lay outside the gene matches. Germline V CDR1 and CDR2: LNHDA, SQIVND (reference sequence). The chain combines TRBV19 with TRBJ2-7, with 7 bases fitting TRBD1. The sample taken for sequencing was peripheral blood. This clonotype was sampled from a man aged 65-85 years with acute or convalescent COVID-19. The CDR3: CASSIDGTASYYEQYF. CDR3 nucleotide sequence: TGTGCCAGTAGTATAGATGGGACAGCTTCCTATTACGAGCAGTACTTC.